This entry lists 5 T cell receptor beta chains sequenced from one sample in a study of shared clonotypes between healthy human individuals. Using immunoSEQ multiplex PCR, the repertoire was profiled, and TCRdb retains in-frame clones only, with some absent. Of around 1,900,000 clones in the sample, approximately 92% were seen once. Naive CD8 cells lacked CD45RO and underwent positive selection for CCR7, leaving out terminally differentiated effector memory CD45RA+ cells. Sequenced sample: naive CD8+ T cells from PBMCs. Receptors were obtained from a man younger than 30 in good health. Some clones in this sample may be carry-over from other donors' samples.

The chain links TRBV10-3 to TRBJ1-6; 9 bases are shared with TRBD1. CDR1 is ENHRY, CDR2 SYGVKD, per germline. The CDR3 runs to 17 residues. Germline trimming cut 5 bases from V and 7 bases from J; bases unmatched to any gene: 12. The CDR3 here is CAISQKGTGTSNSPLHF. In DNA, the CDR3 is TGTGCCATCAGTCAAAAGGGGACAGGGACTTCAAATTCACCCCTCCACTTT.

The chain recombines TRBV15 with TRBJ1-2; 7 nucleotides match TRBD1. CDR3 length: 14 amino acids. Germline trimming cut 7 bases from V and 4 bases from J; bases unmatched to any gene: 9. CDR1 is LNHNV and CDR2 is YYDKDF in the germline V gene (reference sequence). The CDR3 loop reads CATTSTGRAYGYTF. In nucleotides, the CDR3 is TGTGCCACCACCTCGACAGGGAGGGCCTATGGCTACACCTTC.

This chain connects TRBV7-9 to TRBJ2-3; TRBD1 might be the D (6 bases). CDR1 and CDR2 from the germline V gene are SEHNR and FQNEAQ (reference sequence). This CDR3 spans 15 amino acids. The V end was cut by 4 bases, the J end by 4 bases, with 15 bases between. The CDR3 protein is CASSSPRTEPDTQYF. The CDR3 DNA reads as TGTGCCAGCAGCTCACCCAGGACAGAGCCAGATACGCAGTATTTT.

The CDR3 protein is CASSRYGPPVYGYTF. The CDR3 nucleotides are TGTGCCAGCAGTAGATACGGACCGCCCGTCTATGGCTACACCTTC. The V gene is TRBV28, the J gene TRBJ1-2, with unresolved D. The germline V gene has CDR1 MDHEN and CDR2 SYDVKM. The V and J ends lost 5 bases and 4 bases respectively, with 17 bases between them. CDR3 length equals 15 residues.

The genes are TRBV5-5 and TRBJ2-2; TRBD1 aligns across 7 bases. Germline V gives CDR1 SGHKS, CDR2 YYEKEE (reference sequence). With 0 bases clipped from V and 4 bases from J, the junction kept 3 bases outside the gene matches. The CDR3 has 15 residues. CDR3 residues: CASSLGQGGTGELFF. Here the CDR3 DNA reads TGTGCCAGCAGCTTGGGACAGGGCGGCACCGGGGAGCTGTTTTTT.